This T cell receptor (beta chain) appears in the sequencing data of a study of blood T cell repertoires in COVID-19. Everyone who took part was about 18 to 89 years old, and they came from 20 to 25 US areas. The CDR3 has 16 amino acids. CDR1 and CDR2 (germline): LGHDT, YNNKEL (reference sequence). J was trimmed by 4 bases and V by 3 bases; bases with no gene match: 1. The repertoire was sequenced with immunoSEQ multiplex PCR; TCRdb's copy has only in-frame clones and lacks some. Of around 500,000 clones listed, about nine tenths are singletons. This sequence joins TRBV3-1 (or the pseudogene TRBV3-2) and TRBJ2-2; 14 bases line up with TRBD2. This TCR came from a woman aged 55 to 70 who had recovered from COVID-19. The sequenced sample was PBMCs or T cells enriched from blood (not recorded which). The CDR3, as DNA: TGTGCCAGCAGCCACGGACTAGCGGGGGGCACCGGGGAGCTGTTTTTT. Amino acid sequence: CASSHGLAGGTGELFF.